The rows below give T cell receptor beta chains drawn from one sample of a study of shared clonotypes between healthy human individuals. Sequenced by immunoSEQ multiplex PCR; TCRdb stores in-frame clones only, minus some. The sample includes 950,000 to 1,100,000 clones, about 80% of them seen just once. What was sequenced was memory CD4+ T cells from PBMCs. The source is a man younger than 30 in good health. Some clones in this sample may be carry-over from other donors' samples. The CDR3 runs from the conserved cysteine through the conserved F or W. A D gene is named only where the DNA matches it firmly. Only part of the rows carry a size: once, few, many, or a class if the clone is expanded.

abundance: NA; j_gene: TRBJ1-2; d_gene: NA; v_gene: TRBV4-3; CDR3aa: CASSQDQGNYGYTF; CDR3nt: TGCGCCAGCAGCCAAGATCAGGGGAACTATGGCTACACCTTC
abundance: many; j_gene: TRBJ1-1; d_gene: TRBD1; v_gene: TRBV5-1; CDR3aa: CASSLGLGQLNTEAFF; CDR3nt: TGCGCCAGCAGCTTGGGATTGGGACAGCTGAACACTGAAGCTTTCTTT
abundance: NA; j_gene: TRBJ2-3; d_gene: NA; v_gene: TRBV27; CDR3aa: CASSLGLGGDTQYF; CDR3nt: TGTGCCAGCAGTTTAGGGCTAGGGGGAGATACGCAGTATTTT
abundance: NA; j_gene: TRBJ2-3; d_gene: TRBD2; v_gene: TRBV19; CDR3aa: CASSMRGGSTDTQYF; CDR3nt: TGTGCCAGTAGTATGCGCGGGGGAAGCACAGATACGCAGTATTTT
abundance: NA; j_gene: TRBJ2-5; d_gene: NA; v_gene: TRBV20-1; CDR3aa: CSATPEETQYF; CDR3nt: TGCAGTGCCACACCAGAAGAGACCCAGTACTTC
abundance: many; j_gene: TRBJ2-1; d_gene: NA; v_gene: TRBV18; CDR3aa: CASSPPSTNEQFF; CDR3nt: TGTGCCAGCTCACCCCCGTCAACCAATGAGCAGTTCTTC
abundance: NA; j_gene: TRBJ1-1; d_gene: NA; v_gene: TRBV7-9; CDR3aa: CASSLVGHLNTEAFF; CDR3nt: TGTGCCAGCAGCTTAGTCGGGCACTTGAACACTGAAGCTTTCTTT
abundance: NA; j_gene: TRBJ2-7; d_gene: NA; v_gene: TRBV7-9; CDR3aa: CASSLVGGVRYEQYF; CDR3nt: TGTGCCAGCAGCTTAGTCGGCGGGGTGCGCTACGAGCAGTACTTC
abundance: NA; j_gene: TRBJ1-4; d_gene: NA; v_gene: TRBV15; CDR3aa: CATSRDRSGGTNEKLFF; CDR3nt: TGTGCCACCAGCAGAGATCGGTCGGGAGGGACTAATGAAAAACTGTTTTTT
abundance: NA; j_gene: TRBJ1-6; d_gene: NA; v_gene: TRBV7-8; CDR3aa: CASSLQGRLTPLHF; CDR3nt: TGTGCCAGCAGCTTACAGGGGCGATTGACACCCCTCCACTTT
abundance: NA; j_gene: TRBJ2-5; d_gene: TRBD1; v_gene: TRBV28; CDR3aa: CASSPTGGTIETQYF; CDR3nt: TGTGCCAGCAGTCCGACAGGGGGCACAATAGAGACCCAGTACTTC
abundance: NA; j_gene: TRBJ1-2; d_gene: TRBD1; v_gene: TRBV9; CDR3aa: CASSGGGQNYGYTF; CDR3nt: TGTGCCAGCAGCGGAGGGGGACAGAACTATGGCTACACCTTC
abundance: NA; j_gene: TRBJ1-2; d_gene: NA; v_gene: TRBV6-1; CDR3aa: CASSYWGGYTF; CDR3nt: TGTGCCAGCAGTTATTGGGGTGGCTACACCTTC
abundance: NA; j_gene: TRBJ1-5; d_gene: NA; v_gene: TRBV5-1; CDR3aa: CASSSEAGSNQPQHF; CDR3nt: TGCGCCAGCAGCTCCGAAGCTGGGAGCAATCAGCCCCAGCATTTT
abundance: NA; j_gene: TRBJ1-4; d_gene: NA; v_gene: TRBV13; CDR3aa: CASSPLGGANEKLFF; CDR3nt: TGTGCCAGCAGCCCTCTCGGAGGAGCTAATGAAAAACTGTTTTTT
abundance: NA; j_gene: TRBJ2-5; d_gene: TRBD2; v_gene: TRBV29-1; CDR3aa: CSVASGTQETQYF; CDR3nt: TGCAGCGTTGCTAGCGGGACTCAAGAGACCCAGTACTTC
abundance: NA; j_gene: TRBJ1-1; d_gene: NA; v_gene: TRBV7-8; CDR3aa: CASSLTTPGGTEAFF; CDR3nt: TGTGCCAGCAGCTTAACGACCCCCGGCGGCACTGAAGCTTTCTTT
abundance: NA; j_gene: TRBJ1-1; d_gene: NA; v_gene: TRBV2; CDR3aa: CASSTTGLGTEAFF; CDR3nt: TGTGCCAGCAGTACGACAGGTCTTGGGACTGAAGCTTTCTTT
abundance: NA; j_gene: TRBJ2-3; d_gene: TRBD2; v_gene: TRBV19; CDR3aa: CASSVLLAGGTDTQYF; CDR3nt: TGTGCCAGTAGTGTCCTCCTAGCGGGGGGCACAGATACGCAGTATTTT
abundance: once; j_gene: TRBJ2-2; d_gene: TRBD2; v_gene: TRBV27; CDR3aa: CASKLVRERPGELFF; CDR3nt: TGTGCCAGCAAACTGGTGCGGGAGCGTCCCGGGGAGCTGTTTTTT
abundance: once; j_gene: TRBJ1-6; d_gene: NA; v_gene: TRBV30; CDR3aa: CAWRRDRNENSPLHF; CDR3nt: TGTGCCTGGAGGAGAGACAGAAATGAGAATTCACCCCTCCACTTT
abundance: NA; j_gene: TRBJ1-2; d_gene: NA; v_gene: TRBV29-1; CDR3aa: CSVVPWGNYGYTF; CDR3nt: TGCAGCGTTGTCCCTTGGGGTAACTATGGCTACACCTTC
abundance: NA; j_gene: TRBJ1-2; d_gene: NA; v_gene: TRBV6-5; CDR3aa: CASSAQWYGYTF; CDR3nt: TGTGCCAGCAGCGCGCAGTGGTATGGCTACACCTTC
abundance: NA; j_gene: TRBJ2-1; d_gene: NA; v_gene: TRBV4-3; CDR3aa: CASSRLFRDPGYNEQFF; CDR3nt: TGCGCCAGCAGCCGACTTTTCCGGGACCCCGGCTACAATGAGCAGTTCTTC
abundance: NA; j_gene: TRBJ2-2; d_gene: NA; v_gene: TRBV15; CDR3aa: CATSTGPTNTGELFF; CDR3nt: TGTGCCACCAGCACGGGACCCACGAACACCGGGGAGCTGTTTTTT
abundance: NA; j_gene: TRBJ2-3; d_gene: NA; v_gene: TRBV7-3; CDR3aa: CASSSTGLTDTQYF; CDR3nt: TGTGCCAGCAGCTCTACGGGACTCACAGATACGCAGTATTTT
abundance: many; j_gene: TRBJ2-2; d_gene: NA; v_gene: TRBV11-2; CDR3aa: CASKASVNTGELFF; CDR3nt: TGTGCCAGCAAAGCGAGCGTGAACACCGGGGAGCTGTTTTTT
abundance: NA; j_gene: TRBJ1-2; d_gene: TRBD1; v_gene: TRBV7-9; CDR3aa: CASSSQSQGALDGYTF; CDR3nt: TGTGCCAGCAGCTCGCAATCCCAGGGGGCTCTGGATGGCTACACCTTC
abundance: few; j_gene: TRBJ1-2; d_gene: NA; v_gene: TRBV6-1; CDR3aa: CASSEGMSGYTF; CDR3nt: TGTGCCAGCAGTGAGGGAATGAGTGGCTACACCTTC
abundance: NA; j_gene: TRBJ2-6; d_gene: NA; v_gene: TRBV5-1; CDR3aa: CASSSKPVGGANVLTF; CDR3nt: TGCGCCAGCAGCTCGAAACCGGTGGGTGGGGCCAACGTCCTGACTTTC
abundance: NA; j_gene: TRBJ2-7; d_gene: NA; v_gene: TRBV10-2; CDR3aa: CASRYDGGGASYEQYF; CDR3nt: TGCGCCAGCAGGTACGATGGGGGCGGGGCCTCCTACGAGCAGTACTTC
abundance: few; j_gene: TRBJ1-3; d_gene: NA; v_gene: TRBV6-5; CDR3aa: CASSYIVRNSGNTIYF; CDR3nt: TGTGCCAGCAGTTACATCGTGAGGAACTCTGGAAACACCATATATTTT
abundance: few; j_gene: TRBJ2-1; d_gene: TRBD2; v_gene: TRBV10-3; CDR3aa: CATGSLSGRAYNEQFF; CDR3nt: TGTGCCACCGGGAGCCTTAGCGGGAGAGCTTACAATGAGCAGTTCTTC
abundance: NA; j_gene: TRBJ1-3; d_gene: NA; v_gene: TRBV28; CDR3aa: CASRPGSLIWYGNTIYF; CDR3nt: TGTGCCAGCAGACCGGGATCCCTTATCTGGTATGGAAACACCATATATTTT
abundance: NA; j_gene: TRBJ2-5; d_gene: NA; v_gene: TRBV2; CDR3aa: CASTRVQETQYF; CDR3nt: TGTGCCAGCACGCGAGTTCAAGAGACCCAGTACTTC
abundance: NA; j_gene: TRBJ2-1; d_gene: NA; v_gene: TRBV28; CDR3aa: CASSLDRGAEQFF; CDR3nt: TGTGCCAGCAGTCTGGATCGTGGGGCTGAGCAGTTCTTC
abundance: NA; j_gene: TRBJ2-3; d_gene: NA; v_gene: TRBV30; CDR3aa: CAWSGVSGDTQYF; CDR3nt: TGTGCCTGGAGCGGGGTCTCTGGTGATACGCAGTATTTT
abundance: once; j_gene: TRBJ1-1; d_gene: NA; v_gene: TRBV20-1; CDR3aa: CSHRLTGEAFF; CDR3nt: TGCAGTCATCGACTGACAGGCGAAGCTTTCTTT